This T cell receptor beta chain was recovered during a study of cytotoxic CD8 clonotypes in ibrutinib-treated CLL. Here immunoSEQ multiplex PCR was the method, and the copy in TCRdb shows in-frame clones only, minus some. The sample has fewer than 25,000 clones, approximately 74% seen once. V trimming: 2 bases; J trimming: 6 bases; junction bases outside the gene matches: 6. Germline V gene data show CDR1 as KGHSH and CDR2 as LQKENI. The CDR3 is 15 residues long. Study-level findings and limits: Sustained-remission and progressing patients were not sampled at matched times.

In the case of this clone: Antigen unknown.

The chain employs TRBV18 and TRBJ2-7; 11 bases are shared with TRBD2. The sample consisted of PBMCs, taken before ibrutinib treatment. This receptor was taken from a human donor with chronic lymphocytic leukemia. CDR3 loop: CASSPSPTSGTEQYF. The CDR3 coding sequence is TGTGCCAGCTCACCATCGCCGACTAGCGGGACCGAGCAGTACTTC. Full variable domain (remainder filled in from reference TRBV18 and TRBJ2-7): NAGVMQNPRHLVRRRGQEARLRCSPMKGHSHVYWYRQLPEEGLKFMVYLQKENIIDESGMPKERFSAEFPKEGPSILRIQQVVRGDSAAYFCASSPSPTSGTEQYFGPGTRLTVT.